The 7 T cell receptor beta chains given below trace back to one sample, sequenced in a study of blood T cell repertoires in COVID-19. Method: immunoSEQ multiplex PCR; TCRdb's copy keeps in-frame clones and lacks some. The table includes a few hundred thousand clones, about 90% detected once. Sequenced material: peripheral blood. These receptors were obtained from a man aged 40-49 years with acute or convalescent COVID-19.

The gene calls are TRBV15 and TRBJ2-7, with 7 bases lining up with TRBD2. Trimming took 1 base from V and 6 from J; bases not matched to a gene: 12. Germline CDR1 and CDR2: LNHNV and YYDKDF (reference sequence). The CDR3 totals 16 residues. The CDR3 protein is CATSRAIGAGVSEQYF. CDR3 nucleotides: TGTGCCACCAGCAGAGCGATCGGTGCGGGAGTGAGCGAGCAGTACTTC.

The chain has TRBV10-3 and TRBJ1-3, with no clear D. The length of the CDR3 is 13 residues. Germline CDR1 and CDR2: ENHRY and SYGVKD. V gave up 6 bases and J gave up 3 bases, with 9 bases separating them. The CDR3 coding sequence is TGTGCCATCAGAGCCGAGTTTGGAAACACCATATATTTT. Translation gives CAIRAEFGNTIYF.

The CDR3 reads CASSLGTSGGYEQYF. The CDR3 DNA follows: TGCGCCAGCAGCTTGGGGACTAGCGGGGGCTACGAGCAGTACTTC. The chain has TRBV5-1 and TRBJ2-7; 13 positions match TRBD2. Germline V lookup: CDR1 SGHRS, CDR2 YFSETQ. CDR3 length: 15 residues. J lost 3 bases, V lost 0 bases, and 0 bases had no gene match.

The rearrangement joins TRBV19 to TRBJ1-1, with D tentatively TRBD1 (5 bases). Trimming left V 3 bases short and J 3 bases short, with 11 bases between. The CDR3 has 14 amino acids. Per germline, CDR1 LNHDA and CDR2 SQIVND (reference sequence). For the CDR3, the DNA is TGTGCCAGTAGTATGCGCAGGGTCTACACTGAAGCTTTCTTT. Protein: CASSMRRVYTEAFF.

The chain employs TRBV5-1 and TRBJ1-1; D gene uncertain. The CDR3 extends over 12 amino acids. Per the germline V gene, CDR1 is SGHRS and CDR2 is YFSETQ. Trimming removed 1 base from V and 7 bases from J, with 8 bases in between. The CDR3 sequence: CASSLSGYEAFF. As DNA, the CDR3 is TGCGCCAGCAGCTTGTCCGGTTATGAAGCTTTCTTT. Full variable domain (rest looked up from reference TRBV5-1 and TRBJ1-1): KAGVTQTPRYLIKTRGQQVTLSCSPISGHRSVSWYQQTPGQGLQFLFEYFSETQRNKGNFPGRFSGRQFSNSRSEMNVSTLELGDSALYLCASSLSGYEAFFGQGTRLTVV.

The chain is built from TRBV11-2 and TRBJ1-5; TRBD1 matches at 9 bases. Unmatched junction bases numbered 5, after V lost 2 bases and J lost 6 bases. From germline, CDR1 is SGHAT and CDR2 FQNNGV. The CDR3 runs 15 residues. CDR3 amino acids: CASSLFTGGGQPQHF. For the CDR3, the DNA is TGTGCCAGCAGCTTATTTACAGGGGGCGGTCAGCCCCAGCATTTT.

The chain uses TRBV24-1 and TRBJ2-1, with 9 nucleotides matching TRBD1. Germline V gene lookup returns CDR1 KGHDR and CDR2 SFDVKD. CDR3 length equals 16 residues. The trim removed 7 bases at V and 3 bases at J, leaving 9 bases unmatched. In nucleotides, the CDR3 is TGTGCCACCAGCCCCCGTGGGACAGGGTACTACAATGAGCAGTTCTTC. Encoded protein: CATSPRGTGYYNEQFF.